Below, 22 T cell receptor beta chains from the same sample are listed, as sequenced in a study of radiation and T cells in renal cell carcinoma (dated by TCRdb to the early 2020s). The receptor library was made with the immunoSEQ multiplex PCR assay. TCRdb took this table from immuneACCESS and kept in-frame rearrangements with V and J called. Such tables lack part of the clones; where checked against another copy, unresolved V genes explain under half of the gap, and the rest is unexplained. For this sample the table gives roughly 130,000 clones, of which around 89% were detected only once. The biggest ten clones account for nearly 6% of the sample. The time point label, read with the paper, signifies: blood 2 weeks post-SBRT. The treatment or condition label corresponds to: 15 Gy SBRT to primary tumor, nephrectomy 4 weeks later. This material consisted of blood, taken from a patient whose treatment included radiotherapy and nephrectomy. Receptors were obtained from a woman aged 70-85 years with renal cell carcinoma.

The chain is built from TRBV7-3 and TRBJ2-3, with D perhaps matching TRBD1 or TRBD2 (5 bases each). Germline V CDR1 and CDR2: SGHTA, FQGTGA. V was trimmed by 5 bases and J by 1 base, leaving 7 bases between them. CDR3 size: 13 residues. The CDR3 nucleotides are TGTGCCAGCAGCGGGACCGGCACAGATACGCAGTATTTT. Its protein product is CASSGTGTDTQYF.

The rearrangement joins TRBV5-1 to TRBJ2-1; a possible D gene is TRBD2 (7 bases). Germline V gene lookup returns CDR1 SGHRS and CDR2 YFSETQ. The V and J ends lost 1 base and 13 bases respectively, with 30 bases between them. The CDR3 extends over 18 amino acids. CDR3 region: CASSLLWRGIGGPVRQFF. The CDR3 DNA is TGCGCCAGCAGCTTGCTGTGGAGGGGTATCGGGGGGCCCGTTCGCCAGTTCTTC.

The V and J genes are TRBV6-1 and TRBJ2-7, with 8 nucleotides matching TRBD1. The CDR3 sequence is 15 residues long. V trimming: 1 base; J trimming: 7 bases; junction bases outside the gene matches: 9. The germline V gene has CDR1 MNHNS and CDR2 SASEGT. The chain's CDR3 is CASSEVTGGFEEQYF. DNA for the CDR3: TGTGCCAGCAGTGAAGTAACAGGGGGATTTGAGGAGCAGTACTTC.

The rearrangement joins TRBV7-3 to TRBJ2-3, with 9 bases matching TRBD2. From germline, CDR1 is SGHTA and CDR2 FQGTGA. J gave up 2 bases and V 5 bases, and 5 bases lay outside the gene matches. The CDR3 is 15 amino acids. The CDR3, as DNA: TGTGCCAGCAGCCGCGGGACTAGCAACACAGATACGCAGTATTTT. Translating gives CASSRGTSNTDTQYF. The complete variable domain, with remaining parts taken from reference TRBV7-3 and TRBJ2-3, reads GAGVSQTPSNKVTEKGKYVELRCDPISGHTALYWYRQSLGQGPEFLIYFQGTGAADDSGLPNDRFFAVRPEGSVSTLKIQRTERGDSAVYLCASSRGTSNTDTQYFGPGTRLTVL.

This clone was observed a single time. The CDR3, as DNA: TGTGCCAGCAGCAACGGGCTTGGCGGGGTCCAAGAGACCCAGTACTTC. Translated: CASSNGLGGVQETQYF. The chain has TRBV7-2 and TRBJ2-5; D is perhaps TRBD2 (6 bases). Germline loops: CDR1 SGHTA, CDR2 FQGNSA. V was clipped by 5 bases and J by 1 base, with 17 bases between them. This CDR3 has 16 amino acids.

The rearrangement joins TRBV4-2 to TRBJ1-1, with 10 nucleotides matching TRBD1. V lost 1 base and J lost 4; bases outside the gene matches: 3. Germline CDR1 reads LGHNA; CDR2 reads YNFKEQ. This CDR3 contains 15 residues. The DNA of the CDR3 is TGTGCCAGCAGCCAAGCGAGGACAGGGGGCACTGAAGCTTTCTTT. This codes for CASSQARTGGTEAFF.

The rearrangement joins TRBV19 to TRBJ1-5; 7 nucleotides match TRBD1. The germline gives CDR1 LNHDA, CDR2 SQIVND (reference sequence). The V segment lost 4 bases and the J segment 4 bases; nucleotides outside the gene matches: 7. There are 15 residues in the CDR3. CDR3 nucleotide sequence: TGTGCCAGTAGTAAGTTGGGACAGTTAAATCAGCCCCAGCATTTT. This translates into CASSKLGQLNQPQHF.

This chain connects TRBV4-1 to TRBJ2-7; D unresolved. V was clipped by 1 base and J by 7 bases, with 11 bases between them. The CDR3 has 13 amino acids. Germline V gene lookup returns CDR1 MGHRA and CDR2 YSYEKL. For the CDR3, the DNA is TGCGCCAGCAGCCAAGTAGAGCGAAGGGAGCAGTACTTC. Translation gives CASSQVERREQYF.

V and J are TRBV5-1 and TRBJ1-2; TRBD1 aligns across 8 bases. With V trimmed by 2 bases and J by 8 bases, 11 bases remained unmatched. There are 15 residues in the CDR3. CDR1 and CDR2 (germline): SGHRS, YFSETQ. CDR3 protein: CASSFEPGQGGGYTF. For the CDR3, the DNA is TGCGCCAGCAGCTTTGAGCCTGGACAGGGTGGCGGCTACACCTTC.

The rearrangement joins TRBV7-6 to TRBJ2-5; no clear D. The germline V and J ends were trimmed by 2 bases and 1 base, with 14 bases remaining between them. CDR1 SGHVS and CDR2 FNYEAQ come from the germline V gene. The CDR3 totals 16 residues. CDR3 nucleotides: TGTGCCAGCAGCTTATACCCCGTTGGAGCCCAAGAGACCCAGTACTTC. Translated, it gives CASSLYPVGAQETQYF.

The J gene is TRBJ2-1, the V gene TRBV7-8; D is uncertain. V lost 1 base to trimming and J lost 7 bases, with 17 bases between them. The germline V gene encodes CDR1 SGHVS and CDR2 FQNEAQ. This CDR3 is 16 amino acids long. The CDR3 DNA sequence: TGTGCCAGCAGCTTAGTCGAGGTCCCCAGTAAGAATGAGCAGTTCTTC. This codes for CASSLVEVPSKNEQFF. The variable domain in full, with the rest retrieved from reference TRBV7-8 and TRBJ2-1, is GAGVSQSPRYKVAKRGQDVALRCDPISGHVSLFWYQQALGQGPEFLTYFQNEAQLDKSGLPSDRFFAERPEGSVSTLKIQRTQQEDSAVYLCASSLVEVPSKNEQFFGPGTRLTVL.

The CDR3 loop reads CSVEEGLAGGGGDIQYF. CDR3 sequence (DNA): TGCAGCGTTGAAGAAGGGCTAGCGGGGGGCGGAGGGGACATTCAGTACTTC. This chain uses TRBV29-1 with TRBJ2-4; 11 bases are shared with TRBD2. This CDR3 comprises 17 residues. Germline V gene lookup returns CDR1 SQVTM and CDR2 ANQGSEA. With V trimmed by 0 bases and J by 8 bases, 12 bases remained unmatched.

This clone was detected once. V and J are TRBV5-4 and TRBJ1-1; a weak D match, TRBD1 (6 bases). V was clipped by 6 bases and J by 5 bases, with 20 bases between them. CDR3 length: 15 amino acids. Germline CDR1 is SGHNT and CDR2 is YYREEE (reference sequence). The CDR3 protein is CASKSLQGVDTEAFF. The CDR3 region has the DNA TGTGCCAGCAAGAGCTTACAGGGAGTAGATACTGAAGCTTTCTTT.

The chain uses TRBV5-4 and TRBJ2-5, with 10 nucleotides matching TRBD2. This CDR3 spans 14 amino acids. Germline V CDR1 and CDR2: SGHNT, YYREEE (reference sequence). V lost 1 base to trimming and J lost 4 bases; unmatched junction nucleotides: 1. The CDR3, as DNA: TGTGCCAGCAGCTTGAGCGGGGGGGGAGAGACCCAGTACTTC. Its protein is CASSLSGGGETQYF.

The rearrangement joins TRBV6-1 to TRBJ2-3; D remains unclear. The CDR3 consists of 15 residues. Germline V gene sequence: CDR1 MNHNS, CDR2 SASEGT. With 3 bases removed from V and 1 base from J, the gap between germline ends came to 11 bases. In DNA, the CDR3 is TGTGCCAGCAGTGATCTTGGCTCGCGCACAGATACGCAGTATTTT. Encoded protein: CASSDLGSRTDTQYF.

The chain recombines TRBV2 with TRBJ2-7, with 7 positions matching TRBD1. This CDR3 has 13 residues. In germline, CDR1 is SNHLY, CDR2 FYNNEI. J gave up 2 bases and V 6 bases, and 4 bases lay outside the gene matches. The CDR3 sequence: CASRPGTAYEQYF. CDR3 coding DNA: TGTGCCAGCAGGCCTGGGACAGCCTACGAGCAGTACTTC.

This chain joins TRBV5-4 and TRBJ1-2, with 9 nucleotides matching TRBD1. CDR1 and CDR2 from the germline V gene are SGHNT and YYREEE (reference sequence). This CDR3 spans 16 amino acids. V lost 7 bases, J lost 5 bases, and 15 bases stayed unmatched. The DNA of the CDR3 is TGTGCCAGCGGCGGGGTCCGGGACAGGGATGGATATGGCTACACCTTC. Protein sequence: CASGGVRDRDGYGYTF.

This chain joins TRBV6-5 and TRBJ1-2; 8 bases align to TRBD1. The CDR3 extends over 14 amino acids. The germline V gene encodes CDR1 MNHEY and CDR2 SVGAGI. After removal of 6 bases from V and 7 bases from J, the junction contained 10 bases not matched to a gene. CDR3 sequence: CASSRVQGAGGYTF. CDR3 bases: TGTGCCAGCAGCCGGGTTCAGGGGGCGGGTGGCTACACCTTC.

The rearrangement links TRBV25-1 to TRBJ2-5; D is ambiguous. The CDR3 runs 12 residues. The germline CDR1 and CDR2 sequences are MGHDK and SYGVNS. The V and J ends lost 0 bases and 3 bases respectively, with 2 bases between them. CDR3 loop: CASSEYKETQYF. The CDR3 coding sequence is TGTGCCAGCAGTGAATATAAAGAGACCCAGTACTTC.

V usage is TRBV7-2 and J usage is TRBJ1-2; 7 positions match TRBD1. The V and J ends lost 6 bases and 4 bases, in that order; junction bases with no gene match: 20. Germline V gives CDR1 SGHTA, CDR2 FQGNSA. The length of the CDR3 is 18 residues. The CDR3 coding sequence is TGTGCCAGCAGGCCTCAGGGGGGCGGAGGGAGGGCAGGCTATGGCTACACCTTC. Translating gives CASRPQGGGGRAGYGYTF. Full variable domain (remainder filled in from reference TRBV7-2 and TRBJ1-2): GAGVSQSPSNKVTEKGKDVELRCDPISGHTALYWYRQSLGQGLEFLIYFQGNSAPDKSGLPSDRFSAERTGGSVSTLTIQRTQQEDSAVYLCASRPQGGGGRAGYGYTFGSGTRLTVV.

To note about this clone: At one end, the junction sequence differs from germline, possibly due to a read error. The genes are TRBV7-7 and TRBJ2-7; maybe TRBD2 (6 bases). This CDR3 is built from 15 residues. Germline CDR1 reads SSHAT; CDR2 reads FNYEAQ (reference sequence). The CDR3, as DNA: TGTGCTAGCAGCTTAGTTGGCCAGGACTACTACGAGCAGTACTTC. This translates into CASSLVGQDYYEQYF.

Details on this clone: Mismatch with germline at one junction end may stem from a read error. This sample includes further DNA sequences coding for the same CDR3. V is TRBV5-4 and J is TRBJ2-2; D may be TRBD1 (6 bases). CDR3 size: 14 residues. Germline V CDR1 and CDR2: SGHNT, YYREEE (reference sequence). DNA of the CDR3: TGTGCCAGTAGCTTGCCAGGGGCAATCGGGGAGCTGTTTTTT. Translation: CASSLPGAIGELFF.